A single sample gave rise to the 32 T cell receptor beta chains below, sequenced in a study of PD-L1 blockade in urothelial cancer (dated by TCRdb to the late 2010s). Library preparation used the immunoSEQ multiplex PCR assay. In its TCRdb copy, this immuneACCESS table keeps in-frame sequences only and misses some clones. Where compared with another copy, unresolved V genes explain less than half of these, and the others have no known cause. Within this sample are about 37,000 clones, with 82% of them counted one time only. The biggest ten clones account for about 17% of the sample. The specimen comprised PBMCs, sampled around atezolizumab (anti-PD-L1) treatment. Receptor source: a man in his 60s with urothelial cancer.

This sequence joins TRBV28 and TRBJ2-1; D is perhaps TRBD1 (6 bases). This CDR3 is 15 amino acids long. Germline V lookup: CDR1 MDHEN, CDR2 SYDVKM. V was cut by 5 bases and J by 6 bases, with 17 bases left in between. The CDR3 reads CASSPPGALGNEQFF. The CDR3 nucleotides are TGTGCCAGCAGTCCCCCAGGGGCCCTAGGCAATGAGCAGTTCTTC.

The chain combines TRBV27 with TRBJ1-4; D uncertain. V was clipped by 2 bases and J by 0 bases, with 4 bases between them. Germline assignment: CDR1 MNHEY and CDR2 SMNVEV (reference sequence). This CDR3 spans 14 amino acids. Written as DNA, the CDR3 is TGTGCCAGCAGTTTAGTAGCAACTAATGAAAAACTGTTTTTT. Its protein is CASSLVATNEKLFF.

V is TRBV4-1 and J is TRBJ2-5; 8 bases line up with TRBD2. Looked up from germline, CDR1 is MGHRA and CDR2 is YSYEKL. Trimming cost V 0 bases and J 4 bases; bases outside gene matches: 4. The CDR3 is made up of 15 amino acids. The CDR3 bases are TGCGCCAGCAGCCAAGAGCCGGGGGGGCGAGAGACCCAGTACTTC. Residues: CASSQEPGGRETQYF.

The chain links TRBV7-9 to TRBJ1-1, with no clear D. Trimming took off 5 bases at V and 0 bases at J, with 10 bases between the two ends. This CDR3 region has 14 residues. Germline-derived CDR1 and CDR2 are SEHNR and FQNEAQ (reference sequence). CDR3 sequence reads: CASSQDKLNTEAFF. The DNA for the CDR3 is TGTGCCAGCAGCCAAGACAAACTGAACACTGAAGCTTTCTTT.

The chain employs TRBV5-1 and TRBJ1-2; 10 bases line up with TRBD1. CDR1 and CDR2 from the germline V gene are SGHRS and YFSETQ. This CDR3 contains 12 residues. V was clipped by 5 bases and J by 10 bases; unmatched bases: 5. Here the CDR3 reads CASRPGTGVYTF. CDR3 DNA sequence: TGCGCCAGCAGACCCGGGACAGGGGTCTACACCTTC.

The V and J genes are TRBV2 and TRBJ1-3, with D possibly being TRBD1 (6 bases). Looked up from germline, CDR1 is SNHLY and CDR2 is FYNNEI. There are 14 residues in the CDR3. V was shortened by 8 bases and J by 0 bases, with 11 bases between the two germline ends. This CDR3 is CASQGSYSGNTIYF. In nucleotides, the CDR3 is TGTGCCAGCCAGGGGTCCTACTCTGGAAACACCATATATTTT.

The V and J genes are TRBV19 and TRBJ2-2; a weak D match, TRBD1 (6 bases). V lost 5 bases, J lost 3 bases, and 10 bases lay in between. This CDR3 spans 14 amino acids. Germline V gene data show CDR1 as LNHDA and CDR2 as SQIVND (reference sequence). The CDR3 sequence: CASSDQGYTGELFF. The DNA for the CDR3 is TGTGCCAGTAGTGACCAGGGGTACACCGGGGAGCTGTTTTTT.

The chain couples TRBV28 to TRBJ2-1, with 8 bases aligning to TRBD1. Germline CDR1 and CDR2: MDHEN and SYDVKM. The J segment lost 3 bases and the V segment lost 1 base, leaving 2 bases of the junction unmatched. The CDR3 consists of 15 residues. DNA for the CDR3: TGTGCCAGCAGTTTATACAGGGGGGTCTACAATGAGCAGTTCTTC. This translates into CASSLYRGVYNEQFF.

CDR3 loop: CASSSPGAGELFF. In DNA form, the CDR3 reads TGTGCCAGCAGCTCCCCCGGGGCCGGGGAGCTGTTTTTT. This sequence joins TRBV6-5 and TRBJ2-2, with TRBD2 as a possible D gene (5 bases). V was pared by 6 bases and J by 6 bases, with 11 bases between. Germline loops: CDR1 MNHEY, CDR2 SVGAGI. CDR3 length: 13 residues.

The rearrangement links TRBV11-1 to TRBJ1-4; D not certain. V was pared by 0 bases and J by 4 bases, with 15 bases between. CDR1 is SGHAT and CDR2 is FQDESV in the germline V gene (reference sequence). This CDR3 contains 17 residues. CDR3 region: CASSLASLAAVNEKLFF. The CDR3 DNA follows: TGTGCCAGCAGCTTAGCCTCCTTAGCAGCGGTTAATGAAAAACTGTTTTTT.

This rearrangement joins TRBV29-1 to TRBJ1-2; D unclear. The germline gives CDR1 SQVTM, CDR2 ANQGSEA. This CDR3 contains 12 residues. Trimming left V 5 bases short and J 0 bases short, with 7 bases between. For the CDR3, the DNA is TGCAGCGTTTATACAGCTAACTATGGCTACACCTTC. Translated, it gives CSVYTANYGYTF.

This chain links TRBV9 with TRBJ1-1, with 7 nucleotides matching TRBD1. Germline lookup yields CDR1 SGDLS and CDR2 YYNGEE. The CDR3 totals 14 residues. V shed 4 bases and J 1 base; nucleotides not matched to a gene: 4. Written as DNA, the CDR3 is TGTGCCAGCAGCCCAGGGGGTGGGAACACTGAAGCTTTCTTT. Protein product: CASSPGGGNTEAFF.

The V gene is TRBV6-5, the J gene TRBJ1-5; D gene unclear. V was cut by 4 bases and J by 2 bases, with 12 bases left in between. Germline V CDR1 and CDR2: MNHEY, SVGAGI. This CDR3 is built from 15 residues. The CDR3 is CASSSMSSGNQPQHF. CDR3 coding DNA: TGTGCCAGCAGTTCGATGAGTTCGGGCAATCAGCCCCAGCATTTT.

This chain joins TRBV5-6 and TRBJ2-7; D not certain. The CDR3 loop spans 11 amino acids. V lost 3 bases and J lost 4, with 5 bases in between. Germline CDR1 is SGHDT and CDR2 is YYEEEE. The chain's CDR3 is CASSSLYEQYF. The CDR3 DNA sequence: TGTGCCAGCAGCTCACTATACGAGCAGTACTTC.

V is TRBV5-1 and J is TRBJ2-7; maybe TRBD1 (6 bases). This CDR3 has 16 amino acids. V was pared by 0 bases and J by 6 bases, with 19 bases between. The V gene's germline CDR1 is SGHRS and CDR2 YFSETQ. CDR3 sequence: CASSLGPDRSTGEQYF. The CDR3 DNA follows: TGCGCCAGCAGCTTGGGGCCGGACAGATCTACGGGCGAGCAGTACTTC.

This chain uses TRBV2 with TRBJ2-7, with D possibly matching TRBD2 (5 bases). From germline, CDR1 is SNHLY and CDR2 FYNNEI. The CDR3 has 15 amino acids. V lost 4 bases and J lost 7, with 20 bases in between. The CDR3 DNA follows: TGTGCCAGCAGTGGGTCTTCGAGGGTTTCGGGTGAGCAGTACTTC. It codes for CASSGSSRVSGEQYF.

The V call is TRBV11-2, the J call TRBJ2-7; weak D call: TRBD1 (6 bases). Trimming cost V 1 base and J 0 bases, with 22 bases left between them. The germline V gene has CDR1 SGHAT and CDR2 FQNNGV. CDR3 length: 19 residues. The CDR3 spells CASSLGGNRARGSSYEQYF. Written as DNA, the CDR3 is TGTGCCAGCAGCTTAGGGGGAAACAGGGCCCGTGGGAGCTCCTACGAGCAGTACTTC.

This chain uses TRBV4-1 with TRBJ1-6; D is undetermined. The CDR3 runs to 17 residues. Trimming cost V 4 bases and J 10 bases, with 23 bases left between them. Germline V gene data show CDR1 as MGHRA and CDR2 as YSYEKL. CDR3 in amino acids: CASSRPWREGISSPLHF. The CDR3 DNA is TGCGCCAGCAGCCGCCCTTGGAGGGAGGGAATAAGCTCACCCCTCCACTTT.

This clone is a singleton in its sample. The chain carries TRBV30 and TRBJ2-4; 9 nucleotides match TRBD2. The CDR3 is 16 amino acids. Germline values: CDR1 GTSNPN, CDR2 SVGIG (reference sequence). The CDR3 nucleotides are TGTGCGCTACAAGCGGGCGGGGGGGAGTCGGCAAACATTCAGTACTTC. The encoded protein is CALQAGGGESANIQYF.

The chain uses TRBV5-1 and TRBJ2-1, with D perhaps TRBD2 (6 bases). Trimming took off 4 bases at V and 8 bases at J, with 22 bases between the two ends. The germline V gene encodes CDR1 SGHRS and CDR2 YFSETQ. The CDR3 consists of 16 residues. CDR3 nucleotide sequence: TGCGCCAGCAGCCCTGGGGGTAATGCGGGGAACGATGAGCAGTTCTTC. It encodes CASSPGGNAGNDEQFF.

The chain joins TRBV6-5 to TRBJ1-2; D uncertain. Germline CDR1 is MNHEY and CDR2 is SVGAGI. The germline V and J ends were trimmed by 7 bases and 3 bases, with 15 bases remaining between them. The length of the CDR3 is 14 residues. The CDR3, as DNA: TGTGCCAGCACCCGCCGTCGCGGGGACTATGGCTACACCTTC. Its translation: CASTRRRGDYGYTF.

This clone was seen just once. The chain links TRBV11-2 to TRBJ2-7, with D maybe TRBD2 (6 bases). The V end was cut by 4 bases, the J end by 3 bases, with 13 bases between. Germline CDR1 is SGHAT and CDR2 is FQNNGV. This CDR3 region has 14 residues. The CDR3 here is CASSSRGGNYEQYF. The CDR3 DNA reads TGTGCCAGCAGCTCCCGGGGCGGGAACTACGAGCAGTACTTC.

The V and J genes are TRBV5-5 and TRBJ1-6; 7 bases line up with TRBD1. V lost 3 bases, J lost 8 bases, and 8 bases stayed unmatched. Germline CDR1 is SGHKS and CDR2 is YYEKEE (reference sequence). The CDR3 extends over 15 amino acids. For the CDR3, the DNA is TGTGCCAGCAGCTCTGGACAGGTCTACCATTCACCCCTCCACTTT. This encodes CASSSGQVYHSPLHF.

The chain has TRBV15 and TRBJ2-1; 11 bases fit TRBD2. CDR1 LNHNV and CDR2 YYDKDF come from the germline V gene (reference sequence). V lost 0 bases, J lost 9 bases, and 4 bases stayed unmatched. The length of the CDR3 is 15 residues. DNA for the CDR3: TGTGCCACCAGCAGAGAGGTAGCGGGGGGGTTTGAGCAGTTCTTC. This gives the protein CATSREVAGGFEQFF. The whole variable domain, filled in from reference TRBV15 and TRBJ2-1, reads DAMVIQNPRYQVTQFGKPVTLSCSQTLNHNVMYWYQQKSSQAPKLLFHYYDKDFNNEADTPDNFQSRRPNTSFCFLDIRSPGLGDTAMYLCATSREVAGGFEQFFGPGTRLTVL.

V gene TRBV18 combines with J gene TRBJ2-1; 12 bases line up with TRBD2. Unmatched junction bases numbered 16, after V lost 0 bases and J lost 7 bases. Germline V lookup: CDR1 KGHSH, CDR2 LQKENI. The CDR3 is 20 residues long. The CDR3, as DNA: TGTGCCAGCTCACCACCCACCGGATTCGCTAGCGGGGGGGTGGGTAATGAGCAGTTCTTC. This sequence encodes CASSPPTGFASGGVGNEQFF.

The rearrangement links TRBV7-9 to TRBJ2-3; D not resolved. CDR3 size: 12 residues. Trimming stripped 4 bases from V and 2 bases from J, with 4 bases between. Germline CDR1 and CDR2: SEHNR and FQNEAQ (reference sequence). This CDR3 is CASSSSTDTQYF. The CDR3 coding sequence is TGTGCCAGCAGCTCCTCCACAGATACGCAGTATTTT.

This chain joins TRBV7-6 and TRBJ2-2; 13 nucleotides align to TRBD2. The V gene end was trimmed by 4 bases and the J gene end by 4 bases; junction bases not matched to a gene: 6. CDR1 and CDR2 (germline): SGHVS, FNYEAQ. The CDR3 covers 17 residues. The CDR3 is CASSSPGLAGFTGELFF. For the CDR3, the DNA is TGTGCCAGCAGCTCACCGGGACTAGCGGGGTTCACCGGGGAGCTGTTTTTT.

DNA of the CDR3: TGTGCCAGCAGTTCCCCGGGACAGACCTATGGCTACACCTTC. Protein sequence: CASSSPGQTYGYTF. The V gene is TRBV6-5, the J gene TRBJ1-2, with 7 bases lining up with TRBD1. The junction had 6 bases not matched to a gene; V was cut back by 4 bases and J by 4 bases. Per germline, CDR1 MNHEY and CDR2 SVGAGI. The CDR3 consists of 14 residues.

This clone has a single count. The V gene is TRBV6-5, the J gene TRBJ2-7; TRBD1 matches 9 bases. This CDR3 is 14 amino acids long. The V gene's germline CDR1 is MNHEY and CDR2 SVGAGI. V trimming: 9 bases; J trimming: 5 bases; junction bases outside the gene matches: 11. As DNA, the CDR3 is TGTGCCAGTCGGACAATGACAGGGGGAGACGAGCAGTACTTC. It is translated as CASRTMTGGDEQYF.

The chain joins TRBV2 to TRBJ2-5; no clear D. V was pared by 8 bases and J by 5 bases, with 12 bases between. The CDR3 covers 12 residues. Germline CDR1 is SNHLY and CDR2 is FYNNEI. The CDR3 spells CASYPGWETQYF. The CDR3 DNA reads TGTGCCAGCTACCCGGGTTGGGAGACCCAGTACTTC.

In this sample, this clone turned up once. The rearrangement uses TRBV5-8 and TRBJ2-1, with 8 bases aligning to TRBD1. The CDR3 totals 15 residues. With V trimmed by 0 bases and J by 2 bases, 1 base remained unmatched. Germline CDR1 reads SGHTS; CDR2 reads YDEGEE. The CDR3 sequence is CASSLGQGPYNEQFF. The CDR3 DNA sequence: TGTGCCAGCAGCTTGGGACAGGGGCCCTACAATGAGCAGTTCTTC. Using reference TRBV5-8 and TRBJ2-1 for the parts outside the CDR3, the full variable domain is EAGVTQSPTHLIKTRGQQATLRCSPISGHTSVYWYQQALGLGLQFLLWYDEGEERNRGNFPPRFSGRQFPNYSSELNVNALELEDSALYLCASSLGQGPYNEQFFGPGTRLTVL.

The chain recombines TRBV6-1 with TRBJ1-2; D gene uncertain. V was trimmed by 3 bases and J by 8 bases, leaving 10 bases between them. Germline V lookup: CDR1 MNHNS, CDR2 SASEGT. CDR3 length equals 12 residues. The CDR3 loop reads CASSDEGWGYTF. CDR3 sequence (DNA): TGTGCCAGCAGTGATGAGGGCTGGGGCTACACCTTC.